This is a list of T cell receptor beta chains from one sample in a study of breast tumors, draining lymph nodes, adjacent tissues. From the multiplex PCR reads, TCRdb called clonotypes with MiXCR, one entry per CDR3 protein. The profile shows about 140,000 distinct CDR3 sequences, about 30% of them singletons. Sample: axillary lymph node tissue. These receptors originate from a female donor with breast cancer. Some clones in this sample may be carry-over from other donors' samples. Both conserved end residues are part of each CDR3. Fields, in order: J gene, clone size, V gene, D gene, CDR3 DNA, CDR3 protein. The D gene is left open where the match is weak. Part of the rows lack a size; the others show once, few, many or a class for expanded clones.

J gene: TRBJ1-2
clone size: NA
V gene: TRBV6-1
D gene: TRBD1
CDR3 DNA: TGTGCCAGCAGTCAAACCGGGACAGGGACCTATGGCTACACCTTC
CDR3 protein: CASSQTGTGTYGYTF

J gene: TRBJ2-4
clone size: many
V gene: TRBV20-1
D gene: NA
CDR3 DNA: TGCAGTGCTAGAGATCCCGACAAAAACATTCAGTACTTC
CDR3 protein: CSARDPDKNIQYF

J gene: TRBJ2-5
clone size: many
V gene: TRBV19
D gene: NA
CDR3 DNA: TGTGCCAGTAGTAACGCGGGAGAGACCCAGTACTTC
CDR3 protein: CASSNAGETQYF

J gene: TRBJ2-1
clone size: many
V gene: TRBV6-4
D gene: TRBD1
CDR3 DNA: TGTGCCAGCAGCTCCGGGACAGGGACCTACAATGAGCAGTTCTTC
CDR3 protein: CASSSGTGTYNEQFF

J gene: TRBJ1-6
clone size: many
V gene: TRBV11-1
D gene: TRBD1
CDR3 DNA: TGTGCCAGCAGTCCTCGGACAGGGGTCGGATCACCCCTCCACTTT
CDR3 protein: CASSPRTGVGSPLHF

J gene: TRBJ1-6
clone size: NA
V gene: TRBV12-3/TRBV12-4
D gene: NA
CDR3 DNA: TGTGCCAGCAGTGCCTCCGGGAGGGATAATTCACCCCTCCACTTT
CDR3 protein: CASSASGRDNSPLHF

J gene: TRBJ2-3
clone size: many
V gene: TRBV6-4
D gene: NA
CDR3 DNA: TGTGCCAGCAGTCACTCCCCGGAGGGGGGCGGCACAGATACGCAGTATTTT
CDR3 protein: CASSHSPEGGGTDTQYF

J gene: TRBJ2-6
clone size: many
V gene: TRBV6-5
D gene: NA
CDR3 DNA: TGTGCCAGCAGTTACTCGGTGGCCCCTGGGGCCAACGTCCTGACTTTC
CDR3 protein: CASSYSVAPGANVLTF

J gene: TRBJ1-1
clone size: many
V gene: TRBV7-8
D gene: NA
CDR3 DNA: TGTGCCAGCAGCTTCGCAGGGTTGCGTACTGAAGCTTTCTTT
CDR3 protein: CASSFAGLRTEAFF

J gene: TRBJ2-3
clone size: many
V gene: TRBV12-3/TRBV12-4
D gene: NA
CDR3 DNA: TGTGCCAGCGGCCCCCTGCGGGGACTCACAGATACGCAGTATTTT
CDR3 protein: CASGPLRGLTDTQYF

J gene: TRBJ2-6
clone size: many
V gene: TRBV19
D gene: NA
CDR3 DNA: TGTGCCAGTAGTATGGTCTCTGGGGCCAACGTCCTGACTTTC
CDR3 protein: CASSMVSGANVLTF

J gene: TRBJ1-6
clone size: NA
V gene: TRBV9
D gene: NA
CDR3 DNA: TGTGCCAGCAGCTTTTCCGGGGGGAGTGGTTCACCCCCCCACTTT
CDR3 protein: CASSFSGGSGSPPHF

J gene: TRBJ2-5
clone size: many
V gene: TRBV7-9
D gene: NA
CDR3 DNA: TGTGCCAGCAGCTTAGGCAGAGGGGGGGTCCAAGAGACCCAGTACTTC
CDR3 protein: CASSLGRGGVQETQYF

J gene: TRBJ1-2
clone size: NA
V gene: TRBV6-6
D gene: TRBD1
CDR3 DNA: TGTGCCAGCCTTCGAGGACAGGGGGCGTTCGGCTACACCTTC
CDR3 protein: CASLRGQGAFGYTF

J gene: TRBJ2-1
clone size: NA
V gene: TRBV7-3
D gene: NA
CDR3 DNA: TGTGCCAGCAGCTTAAACGGCCCTAGCGTCTACAATGAGCAGTTCTTC
CDR3 protein: CASSLNGPSVYNEQFF

J gene: TRBJ2-5
clone size: many
V gene: TRBV18
D gene: NA
CDR3 DNA: TGTGCCAGCTCACCAGCGGTTGCGGAGACCCAGTACTTC
CDR3 protein: CASSPAVAETQYF

J gene: TRBJ1-1
clone size: many
V gene: TRBV20-1
D gene: NA
CDR3 DNA: TGCAGTGCTTCTCGAACGGCTGAAGCTTTCTTT
CDR3 protein: CSASRTAEAFF

J gene: TRBJ2-4
clone size: NA
V gene: TRBV11-2
D gene: NA
CDR3 DNA: TGTGCCAGCAGCTCTTTGCCGCCAGAGGTGGCCAAAAACATTCAGTACTTC
CDR3 protein: CASSSLPPEVAKNIQYF

J gene: TRBJ1-2
clone size: many
V gene: TRBV4-1
D gene: TRBD1
CDR3 DNA: TGCGCCAGCAGCCAAGATCCCCTTGCGACAGGGGCTGGCTACACCTTC
CDR3 protein: CASSQDPLATGAGYTF

J gene: TRBJ1-2
clone size: many
V gene: TRBV28
D gene: NA
CDR3 DNA: TGTGCCATAAAGCAGGGGACTAACTATGGCTACACCTTC
CDR3 protein: CAIKQGTNYGYTF

J gene: TRBJ2-2
clone size: many
V gene: TRBV4-3
D gene: NA
CDR3 DNA: TGCGCCAGCAGCCAAGCCGGGGCTGCGTACACCGGGGAGCTGTTTTTT
CDR3 protein: CASSQAGAAYTGELFF

J gene: TRBJ1-6
clone size: many
V gene: TRBV6-5
D gene: NA
CDR3 DNA: TGTGCCAGCAGTCCCCGGGACGGAAGTAATTCACCCCTCCACTTT
CDR3 protein: CASSPRDGSNSPLHF

J gene: TRBJ2-5
clone size: many
V gene: TRBV20-1
D gene: NA
CDR3 DNA: TGCAGTGCTAGGGTTCTGGGACTGGAGACCCAGTACTTC
CDR3 protein: CSARVLGLETQYF

J gene: TRBJ1-5
clone size: NA
V gene: TRBV7-3
D gene: TRBD1
CDR3 DNA: TGTGCCAGCCGTTCCGGGACAGGATTTCAGCCCCAGCATTTT
CDR3 protein: CASRSGTGFQPQHF

J gene: TRBJ2-5
clone size: NA
V gene: TRBV7-8
D gene: TRBD2
CDR3 DNA: TGTGCCAGCAGCTTAGGGACTAGCGGGGGGTTTGAGACCCAGTACTTC
CDR3 protein: CASSLGTSGGFETQYF

J gene: TRBJ2-5
clone size: few
V gene: TRBV6-1
D gene: TRBD1
CDR3 DNA: TGTGCCAGCAGCCCAGGGGGTTCTGAGACCCAGTACTTC
CDR3 protein: CASSPGGSETQYF

J gene: TRBJ1-5
clone size: many
V gene: TRBV5-6
D gene: NA
CDR3 DNA: TGTGCCAGCAGCCAGGGTTATCAGCCCCAGCATTTT
CDR3 protein: CASSQGYQPQHF

J gene: TRBJ1-3
clone size: many
V gene: TRBV11-2
D gene: TRBD1
CDR3 DNA: TGTGCCAGCAGCTCTACAGGGGTTGGAAACACCATATATTTT
CDR3 protein: CASSSTGVGNTIYF

J gene: TRBJ2-5
clone size: once
V gene: TRBV4-1
D gene: NA
CDR3 DNA: TGCGCCAGCAGAAAAGGGGGGACCCAGTACTTC
CDR3 protein: CASRKGGTQYF

J gene: TRBJ1-2
clone size: many
V gene: TRBV7-9
D gene: TRBD1
CDR3 DNA: TGTGCCAGCAGCTTAGGACAGGGAGATTACTATGGCTACACCTTC
CDR3 protein: CASSLGQGDYYGYTF

J gene: TRBJ2-5
clone size: many
V gene: TRBV2
D gene: TRBD2
CDR3 DNA: TGTGCCAGCAGGGAAGCGGGGCCGGGGGAGACCCAGTACTTC
CDR3 protein: CASREAGPGETQYF

J gene: TRBJ1-2
clone size: many
V gene: TRBV14
D gene: NA
CDR3 DNA: TGTGCCAGCAGCCAAACAGGCAAAGATGGCTACACCTTC
CDR3 protein: CASSQTGKDGYTF

J gene: TRBJ2-1
clone size: many
V gene: TRBV6-1
D gene: NA
CDR3 DNA: TGTGCCAGCAGCGGGGACCCTCGGAATGAGCAGTTCTTC
CDR3 protein: CASSGDPRNEQFF

J gene: TRBJ2-7
clone size: many
V gene: TRBV29-1
D gene: NA
CDR3 DNA: TGCAGCGTTTACTCAGGCTACGAGCAGTACTTC
CDR3 protein: CSVYSGYEQYF

J gene: TRBJ1-2
clone size: NA
V gene: TRBV5-6
D gene: NA
CDR3 DNA: TGTGCCAGCAGATCAGGGGAGGGCGTAGCTAACTATGGCTACACCTTC
CDR3 protein: CASRSGEGVANYGYTF

J gene: TRBJ1-5
clone size: NA
V gene: TRBV7-8
D gene: NA
CDR3 DNA: NA
CDR3 protein: CASCGTLGSQYFGLNQPQHF

J gene: TRBJ1-3
clone size: many
V gene: TRBV5-1
D gene: NA
CDR3 DNA: TGCGCCAGCAGCTTGGGTGAGGGAAGGAACTCTGGAAACACCATATATTTT
CDR3 protein: CASSLGEGRNSGNTIYF

J gene: TRBJ2-3
clone size: many
V gene: TRBV27
D gene: NA
CDR3 DNA: TGTGCCAGCAGTTTAAGGTCCGGGGGGCCCGGGGATACGCAGTATTTT
CDR3 protein: CASSLRSGGPGDTQYF

J gene: TRBJ2-2
clone size: NA
V gene: TRBV9
D gene: TRBD1
CDR3 DNA: TGTGCCAGCAGCGTAGATCAGGGGGCGAGTCTCACCGGGGAGCTGTTTTTC
CDR3 protein: CASSVDQGASLTGELFF

J gene: TRBJ2-2
clone size: many
V gene: TRBV5-1
D gene: NA
CDR3 DNA: TGCGCCAGCAGCTTGGAGAGGGGAATGGACACCGGGGAGCTGTTTTTT
CDR3 protein: CASSLERGMDTGELFF

J gene: TRBJ1-5
clone size: NA
V gene: TRBV19
D gene: TRBD1
CDR3 DNA: TGTGCCAGTCACACCACCGGGACAGGGGGCAATCAGCCCCAGCATTTT
CDR3 protein: CASHTTGTGGNQPQHF

J gene: TRBJ1-3
clone size: NA
V gene: TRBV20-1
D gene: TRBD1
CDR3 DNA: TGCAGTGCTAGCCCGACAGGGCAAGGAAACCCTATATATTTT
CDR3 protein: CSASPTGQGNPIYF

J gene: TRBJ1-2
clone size: many
V gene: TRBV20-1
D gene: TRBD1
CDR3 DNA: TGCAGTGCAGGGACAGGGGGCGAGGGGTCTGGCTACACCTTC
CDR3 protein: CSAGTGGEGSGYTF

J gene: TRBJ1-2
clone size: many
V gene: TRBV6-5
D gene: NA
CDR3 DNA: TGTGCCAGCAGTCACTCGATGAAGAACTACTATGGCTACACCTTC
CDR3 protein: CASSHSMKNYYGYTF

J gene: TRBJ2-1
clone size: many
V gene: TRBV7-3
D gene: NA
CDR3 DNA: TGTGCCAGCAGCTCCCCCTCGGCGGGGCGACAGTTCTTC
CDR3 protein: CASSSPSAGRQFF

J gene: TRBJ2-2
clone size: NA
V gene: TRBV20-1
D gene: NA
CDR3 DNA: TGCAGTGCCCCTACTGTCGGGGAGCTGTTTTTT
CDR3 protein: CSAPTVGELFF

J gene: TRBJ1-2
clone size: NA
V gene: TRBV7-8
D gene: NA
CDR3 DNA: NA
CDR3 protein: CASSFGRGTNTF

J gene: TRBJ1-4
clone size: NA
V gene: TRBV19
D gene: TRBD1
CDR3 DNA: TGTGCCAGTATCGGGTCCCGGACAGGTCAAGGTGAAAAACTGTTTTTT
CDR3 protein: CASIGSRTGQGEKLFF

J gene: TRBJ1-1
clone size: few
V gene: TRBV15
D gene: NA
CDR3 DNA: TGTGCCACCAGCGGCCCTCGTGGGCGTCCCGCGCAAAACACTGAAGCTTTCTTT
CDR3 protein: CATSGPRGRPAQNTEAFF

J gene: TRBJ2-3
clone size: NA
V gene: TRBV18
D gene: NA
CDR3 DNA: TGTGCCAGCTCACCACCAGCCAGCTCCACAGATGCGCAGTATTTT
CDR3 protein: CASSPPASSTDAQYF

J gene: TRBJ2-7
clone size: many
V gene: TRBV4-1
D gene: NA
CDR3 DNA: TGCGCCAGCAGCCAGACGACGGGGGACCCCTCCTACGAGCAGTACTTC
CDR3 protein: CASSQTTGDPSYEQYF

J gene: TRBJ2-2
clone size: many
V gene: TRBV11-2
D gene: NA
CDR3 DNA: TGTGCCAGCAGCTTCTTGACATACGAAGAGGTGGACACCGGGGAGCTGTTTTTT
CDR3 protein: CASSFLTYEEVDTGELFF

J gene: TRBJ2-3
clone size: many
V gene: TRBV2
D gene: TRBD2
CDR3 DNA: TGTGCCAGCAGCGGGACTAGCGGGGAAGTCACAGATACGCAGTATTTT
CDR3 protein: CASSGTSGEVTDTQYF

J gene: TRBJ1-1
clone size: many
V gene: TRBV20-1
D gene: NA
CDR3 DNA: TGCAGTGCTAGTAAGAGGAACACTGAAGCTTTCTTT
CDR3 protein: CSASKRNTEAFF

J gene: TRBJ2-7
clone size: NA
V gene: TRBV11-3
D gene: NA
CDR3 DNA: TGTGCCAGCAGCTTAGACAGGGGATCCTACGAGCAGTACTTC
CDR3 protein: CASSLDRGSYEQYF